A selection of T cell receptor beta chains follows, all from one sample in a study of blood T cell repertoires in COVID-19. Clones were read by immunoSEQ multiplex PCR, and TCRdb kept only the in-frame ones, dropping some. In the table there are roughly 330,000 clones, more than 75% of which are singletons. The sequenced material came from PBMCs or T cells enriched from blood (not recorded which). The source is a young woman who had recovered from COVID-19. Both conserved end residues are part of each CDR3. Fields, in order: CDR3 protein, CDR3 DNA, J gene, D gene, clone size, V gene. The D gene is left open where the match is weak. Where a row states a size, it is once, few, many or the class of an expanded clone; other rows omit it.

CDR3aa: CSASVEREKLFF
CDR3nt: TGCAGTGCTAGTGTTGAGAGGGAAAAACTGTTTTTT
j_gene: TRBJ1-4
d_gene: NA
abundance: few
v_gene: TRBV20-1

CDR3aa: CASSLQGAFQPQHF
CDR3nt: TGTGCCAGCAGTTTACAGGGGGCGTTTCAGCCCCAGCATTTT
j_gene: TRBJ1-5
d_gene: TRBD1
abundance: few
v_gene: TRBV28

CDR3aa: CASSFRTGATDTQYF
CDR3nt: TGTGCCAGCAGCTTCCGGACAGGGGCCACAGATACGCAGTATTTT
j_gene: TRBJ2-3
d_gene: TRBD1
abundance: few
v_gene: TRBV5-4

CDR3aa: CASSLDRGRTTEAFF
CDR3nt: TGTGCCAGCAGCTTAGATCGGGGGAGAACCACTGAAGCTTTCTTT
j_gene: TRBJ1-1
d_gene: NA
abundance: NA
v_gene: TRBV7-9

CDR3aa: CASSLYQRGAGETQYF
CDR3nt: TGTGCCAGCAGCTTATATCAGCGGGGGGCGGGAGAGACCCAGTACTTC
j_gene: TRBJ2-5
d_gene: TRBD2
abundance: NA
v_gene: TRBV7-8

CDR3aa: CASSMTGTTSYNEQFF
CDR3nt: TGTGCCAGTAGTATGACCGGGACTACCTCCTACAATGAGCAGTTCTTC
j_gene: TRBJ2-1
d_gene: TRBD2
abundance: NA
v_gene: TRBV19

CDR3aa: CAWDREHNSPLHF
CDR3nt: TGTGCCTGGGACAGGGAACATAATTCACCCCTCCACTTT
j_gene: TRBJ1-6
d_gene: TRBD1
abundance: once
v_gene: TRBV30

CDR3aa: CASSLKREGRYEQYF
CDR3nt: TGTGCCAGCAGTTTAAAACGGGAGGGCCGCTACGAGCAGTACTTC
j_gene: TRBJ2-7
d_gene: TRBD2
abundance: NA
v_gene: TRBV27

CDR3aa: CASSPEGTEAFF
CDR3nt: TGCGCCAGCAGCCCGGAGGGGACTGAAGCTTTCTTT
j_gene: TRBJ1-1
d_gene: NA
abundance: NA
v_gene: TRBV5-1

CDR3aa: CASSPYRQGARETQYF
CDR3nt: TGTGCCAGCAGCCCCTACCGACAGGGGGCGAGGGAGACCCAGTACTTC
j_gene: TRBJ2-5
d_gene: TRBD1
abundance: NA
v_gene: TRBV7-9

CDR3aa: CASTFGPLGRGTGELFF
CDR3nt: TGTGCCAGCACCTTCGGGCCTCTCGGGAGAGGGACCGGGGAGCTGTTTTTT
j_gene: TRBJ2-2
d_gene: NA
abundance: NA
v_gene: TRBV28

CDR3aa: CASSQLGRDTEAFF
CDR3nt: TGTGCCAGCAGCCAATTGGGGCGCGACACTGAAGCTTTCTTT
j_gene: TRBJ1-1
d_gene: NA
abundance: NA
v_gene: TRBV3-1/TRBV3-2